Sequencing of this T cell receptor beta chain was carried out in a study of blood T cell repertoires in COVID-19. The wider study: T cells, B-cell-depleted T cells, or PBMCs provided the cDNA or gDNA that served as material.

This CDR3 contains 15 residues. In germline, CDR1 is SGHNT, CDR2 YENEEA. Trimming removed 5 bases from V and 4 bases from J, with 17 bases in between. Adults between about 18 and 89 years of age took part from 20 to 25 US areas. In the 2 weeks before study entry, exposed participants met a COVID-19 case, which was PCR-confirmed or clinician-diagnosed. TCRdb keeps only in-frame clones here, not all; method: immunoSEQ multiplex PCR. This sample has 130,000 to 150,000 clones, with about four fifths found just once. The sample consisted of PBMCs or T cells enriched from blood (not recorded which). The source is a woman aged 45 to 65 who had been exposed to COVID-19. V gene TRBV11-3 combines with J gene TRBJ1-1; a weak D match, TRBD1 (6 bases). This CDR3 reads CASSPNLGGLTEAFF. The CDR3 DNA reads TGTGCCAGCAGCCCTAATCTGGGGGGGCTCACTGAAGCTTTCTTT.